This T cell receptor (beta chain) was obtained from a study of blood T cell repertoires in COVID-19. Across the study: PBMCs, B-cell-depleted T cells, or T cells were the source of the cDNA or gDNA that made up the material.

Per the original data handling: Quantification of nucleated cells was approximated via reference gene primer amplification. Sequencing was performed with immunoSEQ multiplex PCR; in TCRdb, only in-frame clones are kept and a portion is missing. V, J and clone size are those of that table, while D and trimming were read from the DNA. Of 200,000 to 250,000 clones listed, around 90% are singletons. This clone was found once. V lost 4 bases to trimming and J lost 5 bases; unmatched junction nucleotides: 15. The CDR3 contains 18 residues. The germline V gene has CDR1 LNHDA and CDR2 SQIVND (reference sequence).

The sequenced material came from PBMCs or T cells enriched from blood (not recorded which). The clonotype originates from a woman aged 25 to 39 who had been exposed to COVID-19. The V call is TRBV19, the J call TRBJ2-3; 10 nucleotides align to TRBD1. CDR3 protein: CASSTHQWDRGMLDTQYF. DNA for the CDR3: TGTGCCAGTAGTACCCACCAGTGGGACAGGGGAATGTTAGATACGCAGTATTTT.